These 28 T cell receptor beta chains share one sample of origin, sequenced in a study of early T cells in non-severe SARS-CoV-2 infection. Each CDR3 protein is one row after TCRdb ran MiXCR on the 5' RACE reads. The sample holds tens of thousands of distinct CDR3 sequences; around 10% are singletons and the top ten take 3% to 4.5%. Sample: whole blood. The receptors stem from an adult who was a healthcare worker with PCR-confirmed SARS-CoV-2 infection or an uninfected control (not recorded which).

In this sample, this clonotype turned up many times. In DNA form, the CDR3 reads TGCGCCAGCAGCCCGAACCGGCAGGGAAATTACGAGCAGTACTTC. Translated, it gives CASSPNRQGNYEQYF. J is TRBJ2-7 and V is TRBV4-1; D is possibly TRBD1 (5 bases). Germline CDR1 and CDR2: MGHRA and YSYEKL. V lost 4 bases, J lost 4 bases, and 17 bases lay in between. This CDR3 comprises 15 residues.

The CDR3 nucleotides read TGTGCCAGCAGTGAACTGGCCCAGAGCTCCTACAATGAGCAGTTCTTC. This sequence encodes CASSELAQSSYNEQFF. The V and J genes are TRBV6-1 and TRBJ2-1, with D unclear. The ends were cut back, 2 bases at V and 0 bases at J, with 11 bases in the middle. Germline assignment: CDR1 MNHNS and CDR2 SASEGT. The CDR3 sequence is 16 residues long.

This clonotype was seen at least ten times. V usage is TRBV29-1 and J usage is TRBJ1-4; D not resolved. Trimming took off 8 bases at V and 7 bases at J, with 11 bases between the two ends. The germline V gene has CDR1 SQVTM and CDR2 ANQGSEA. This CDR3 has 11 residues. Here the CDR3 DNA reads TGCAGCTCCTCACTGGGTGAAAAACTGTTTTTT. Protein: CSSSLGEKLFF. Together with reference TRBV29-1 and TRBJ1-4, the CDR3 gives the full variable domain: SAVISQKPSRDICQRGTSLTIQCQVDSQVTMMFWYRQQPGQSLTLIATANQGSEATYESGFVIDKFPISRPNLTFSTLTVSNMSPEDSSIYLCSSSLGEKLFFGSGTQLSVL.

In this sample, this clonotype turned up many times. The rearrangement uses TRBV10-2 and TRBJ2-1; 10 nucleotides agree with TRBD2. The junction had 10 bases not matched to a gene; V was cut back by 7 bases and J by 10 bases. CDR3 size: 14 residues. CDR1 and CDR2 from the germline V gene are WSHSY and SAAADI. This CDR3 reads CASITGQLAGEQFF. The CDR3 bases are TGCGCCAGCATTACGGGCCAACTAGCGGGGGAGCAGTTCTTC.

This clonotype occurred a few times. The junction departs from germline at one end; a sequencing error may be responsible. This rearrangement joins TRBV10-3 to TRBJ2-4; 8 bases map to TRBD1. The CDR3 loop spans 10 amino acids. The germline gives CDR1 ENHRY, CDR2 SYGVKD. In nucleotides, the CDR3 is TGTGCCACGCGGGACAGGACTTTGCGCTTC. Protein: CATRDRTLRF.

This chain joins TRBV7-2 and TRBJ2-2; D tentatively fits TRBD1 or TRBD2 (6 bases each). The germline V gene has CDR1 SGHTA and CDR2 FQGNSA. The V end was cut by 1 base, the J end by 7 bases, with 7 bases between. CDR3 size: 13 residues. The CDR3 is CASSLEGGGELFF. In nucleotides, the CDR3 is TGTGCCAGCAGCTTAGAGGGGGGCGGGGAGCTGTTTTTT.

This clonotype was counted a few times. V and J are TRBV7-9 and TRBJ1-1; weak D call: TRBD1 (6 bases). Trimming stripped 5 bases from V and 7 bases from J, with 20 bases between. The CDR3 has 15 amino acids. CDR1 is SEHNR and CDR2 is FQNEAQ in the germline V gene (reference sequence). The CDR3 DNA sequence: TGTGCCAGCAGCCTACCAGGAGGGGGAATTTTTGAAGCTTTCTTT. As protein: CASSLPGGGIFEAFF.

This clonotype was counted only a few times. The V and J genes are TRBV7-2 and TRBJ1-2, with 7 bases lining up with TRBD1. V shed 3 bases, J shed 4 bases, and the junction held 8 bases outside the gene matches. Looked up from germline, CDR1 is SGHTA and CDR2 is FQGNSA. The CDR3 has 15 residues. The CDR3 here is CASSFWTGNVYGYTF. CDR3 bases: TGTGCCAGCAGCTTCTGGACAGGAAACGTCTATGGCTACACCTTC. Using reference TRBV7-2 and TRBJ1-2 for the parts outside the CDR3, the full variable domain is GAGVSQSPSNKVTEKGKDVELRCDPISGHTALYWYRQSLGQGLEFLIYFQGNSAPDKSGLPSDRFSAERTGGSVSTLTIQRTQQEDSAVYLCASSFWTGNVYGYTFGSGTRLTVV.

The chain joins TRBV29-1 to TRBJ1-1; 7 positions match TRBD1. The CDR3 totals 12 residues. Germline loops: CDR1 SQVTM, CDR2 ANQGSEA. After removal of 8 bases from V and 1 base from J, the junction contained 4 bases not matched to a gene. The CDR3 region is CSHRGGNTEAFF. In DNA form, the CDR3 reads TGCAGCCACAGGGGAGGGAACACTGAAGCTTTCTTT. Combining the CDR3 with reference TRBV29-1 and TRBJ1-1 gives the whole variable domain SAVISQKPSRDICQRGTSLTIQCQVDSQVTMMFWYRQQPGQSLTLIATANQGSEATYESGFVIDKFPISRPNLTFSTLTVSNMSPEDSSIYLCSHRGGNTEAFFGQGTRLTVV.

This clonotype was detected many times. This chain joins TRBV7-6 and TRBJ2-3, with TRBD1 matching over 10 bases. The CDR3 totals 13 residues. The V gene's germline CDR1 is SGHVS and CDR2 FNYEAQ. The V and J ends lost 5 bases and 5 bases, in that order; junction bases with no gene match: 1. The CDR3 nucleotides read TGTGCCAGCAGCAGGGACAGGGGAGATACGCAGTATTTT. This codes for CASSRDRGDTQYF. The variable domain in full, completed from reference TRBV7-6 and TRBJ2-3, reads GAGVSQSPRYKVTKRGQDVALRCDPISGHVSLYWYRQALGQGPEFLTYFNYEAQQDKSGLPNDRFSAERPEGSISTLTIQRTEQRDSAMYRCASSRDRGDTQYFGPGTRLTVL.

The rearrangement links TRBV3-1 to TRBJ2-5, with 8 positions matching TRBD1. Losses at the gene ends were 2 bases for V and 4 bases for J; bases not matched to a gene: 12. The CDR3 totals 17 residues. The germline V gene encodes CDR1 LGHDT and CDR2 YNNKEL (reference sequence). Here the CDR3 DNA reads TGTGCCAGCAGCCAAAGTTCGGGCAGGGGGCCATCAGAGACCCAGTACTTC. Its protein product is CASSQSSGRGPSETQYF.

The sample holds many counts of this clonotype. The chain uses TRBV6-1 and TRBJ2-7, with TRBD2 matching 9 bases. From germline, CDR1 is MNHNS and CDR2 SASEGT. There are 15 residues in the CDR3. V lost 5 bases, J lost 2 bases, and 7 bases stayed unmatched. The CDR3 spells CASSPLTSGTYEQYF. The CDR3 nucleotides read TGTGCCAGCAGTCCTCTGACTAGCGGCACCTACGAGCAGTACTTC.

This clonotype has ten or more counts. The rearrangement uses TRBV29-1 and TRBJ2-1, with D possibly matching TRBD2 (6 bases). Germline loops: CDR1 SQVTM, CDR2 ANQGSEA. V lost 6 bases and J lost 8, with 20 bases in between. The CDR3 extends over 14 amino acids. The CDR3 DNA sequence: TGCAGCGTCGCGAGGCTAGCGACCGGCGATGAGCAGTTCTTC. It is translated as CSVARLATGDEQFF.

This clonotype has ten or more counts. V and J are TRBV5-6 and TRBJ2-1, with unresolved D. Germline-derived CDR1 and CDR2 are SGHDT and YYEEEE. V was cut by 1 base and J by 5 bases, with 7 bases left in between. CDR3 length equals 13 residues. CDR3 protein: CASSLWSHNEQFF. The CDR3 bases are TGTGCCAGCAGCTTGTGGTCCCACAATGAGCAGTTCTTC.

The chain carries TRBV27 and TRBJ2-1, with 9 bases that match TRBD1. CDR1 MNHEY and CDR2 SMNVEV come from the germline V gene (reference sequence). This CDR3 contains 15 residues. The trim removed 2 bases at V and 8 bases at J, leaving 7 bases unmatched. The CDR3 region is CASSLRTGVYYEQFF. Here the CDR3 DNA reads TGTGCCAGCAGTTTACGGACAGGGGTTTATTATGAGCAGTTCTTC.

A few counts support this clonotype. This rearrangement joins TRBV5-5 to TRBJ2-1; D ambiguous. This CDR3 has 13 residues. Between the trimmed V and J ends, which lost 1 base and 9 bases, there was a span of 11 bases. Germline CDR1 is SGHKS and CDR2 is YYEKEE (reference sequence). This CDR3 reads CASSLRRGSEQFF. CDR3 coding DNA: TGTGCCAGCAGCTTGAGGCGAGGCAGTGAGCAGTTCTTC.

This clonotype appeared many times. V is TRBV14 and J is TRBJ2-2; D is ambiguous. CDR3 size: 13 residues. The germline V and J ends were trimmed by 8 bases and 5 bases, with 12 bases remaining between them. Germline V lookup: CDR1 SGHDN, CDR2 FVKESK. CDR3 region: CASSWARTGELFF. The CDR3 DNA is TGTGCCAGCTCCTGGGCGCGGACCGGGGAGCTGTTTTTT.

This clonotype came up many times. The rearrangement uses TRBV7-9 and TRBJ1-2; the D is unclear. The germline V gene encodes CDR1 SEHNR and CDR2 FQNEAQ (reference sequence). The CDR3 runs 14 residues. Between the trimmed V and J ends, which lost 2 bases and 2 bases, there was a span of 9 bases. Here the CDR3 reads CASSLTEQNYGYTF. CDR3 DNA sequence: TGTGCCAGCAGCTTAACGGAACAAAACTATGGCTACACCTTC.

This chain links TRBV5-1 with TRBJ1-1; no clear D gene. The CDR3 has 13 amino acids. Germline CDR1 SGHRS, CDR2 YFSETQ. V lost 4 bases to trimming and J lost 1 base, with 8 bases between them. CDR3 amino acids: CASSMKGNTEAFF. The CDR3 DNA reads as TGCGCCAGCAGCATGAAGGGGAACACTGAAGCTTTCTTT.

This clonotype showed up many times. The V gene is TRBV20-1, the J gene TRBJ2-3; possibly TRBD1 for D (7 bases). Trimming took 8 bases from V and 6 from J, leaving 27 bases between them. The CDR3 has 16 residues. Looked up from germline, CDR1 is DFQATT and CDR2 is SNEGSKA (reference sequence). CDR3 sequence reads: CSLTSRGAVIKDTQYF. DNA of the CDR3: TGCAGTCTAACAAGCAGGGGGGCGGTAATTAAGGATACGCAGTATTTT.

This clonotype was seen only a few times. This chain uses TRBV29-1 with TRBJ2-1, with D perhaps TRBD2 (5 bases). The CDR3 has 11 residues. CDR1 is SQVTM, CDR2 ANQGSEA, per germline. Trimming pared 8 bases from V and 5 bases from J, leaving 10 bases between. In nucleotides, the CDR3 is TGCAGCCCGGGGTGGGACAATGAGCAGTTCTTC. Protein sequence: CSPGWDNEQFF.

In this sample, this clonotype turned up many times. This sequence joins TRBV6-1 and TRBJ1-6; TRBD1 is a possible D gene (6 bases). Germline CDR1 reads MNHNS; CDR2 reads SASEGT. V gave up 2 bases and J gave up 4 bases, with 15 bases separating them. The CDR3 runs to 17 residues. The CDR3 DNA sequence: TGTGCCAGCAGTGAAAAGAGGTCAGGGGTTTATAATTCACCCCTCCACTTT. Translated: CASSEKRSGVYNSPLHF.

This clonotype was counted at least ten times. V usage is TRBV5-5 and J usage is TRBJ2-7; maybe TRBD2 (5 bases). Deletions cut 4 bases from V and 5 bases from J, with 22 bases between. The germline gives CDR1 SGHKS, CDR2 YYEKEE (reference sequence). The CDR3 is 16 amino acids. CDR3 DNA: TGTGCCAGCAGCACCGGGGTAGTTGCCAGTACCCACGAGCAGTACTTC. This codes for CASSTGVVASTHEQYF.

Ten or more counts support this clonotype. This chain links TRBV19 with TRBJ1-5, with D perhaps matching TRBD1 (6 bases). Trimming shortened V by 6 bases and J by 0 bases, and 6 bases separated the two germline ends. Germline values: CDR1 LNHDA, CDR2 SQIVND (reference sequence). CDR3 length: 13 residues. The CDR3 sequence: CASRTGSNQPQHF. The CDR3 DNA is TGTGCCAGTAGGACAGGTAGCAATCAGCCCCAGCATTTT.

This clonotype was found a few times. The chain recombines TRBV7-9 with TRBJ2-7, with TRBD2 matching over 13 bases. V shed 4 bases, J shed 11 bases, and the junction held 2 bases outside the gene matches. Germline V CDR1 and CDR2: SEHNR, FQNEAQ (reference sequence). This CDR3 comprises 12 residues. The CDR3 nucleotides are TGTGCCAGCAGCTCTGGACTAGCGGGAGAGTACTTC. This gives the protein CASSSGLAGEYF.

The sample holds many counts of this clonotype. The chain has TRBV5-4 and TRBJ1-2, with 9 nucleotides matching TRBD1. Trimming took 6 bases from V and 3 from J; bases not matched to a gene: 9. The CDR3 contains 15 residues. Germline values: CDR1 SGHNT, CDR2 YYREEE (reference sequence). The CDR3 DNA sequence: TGTGCCAGCACCAATGGACAGGGGCTCGACTATGGCTACACCTTC. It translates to CASTNGQGLDYGYTF.

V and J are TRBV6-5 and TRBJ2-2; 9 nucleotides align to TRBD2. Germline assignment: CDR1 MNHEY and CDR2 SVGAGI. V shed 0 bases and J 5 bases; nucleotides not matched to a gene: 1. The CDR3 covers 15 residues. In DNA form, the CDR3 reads TGTGCCAGCAGTTACTCCGCGGGGGGGACCGGGGAGCTGTTTTTT. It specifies CASSYSAGGTGELFF.

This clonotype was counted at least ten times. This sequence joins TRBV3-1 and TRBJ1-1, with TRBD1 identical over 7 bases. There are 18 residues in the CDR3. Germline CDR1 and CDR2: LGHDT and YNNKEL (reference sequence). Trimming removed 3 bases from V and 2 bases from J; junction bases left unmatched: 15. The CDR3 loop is CASSQWRHNRGGNTEAFF. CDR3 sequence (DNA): TGTGCCAGCAGCCAGTGGCGCCATAACAGGGGTGGAAACACTGAAGCTTTCTTT.